The rows below give T cell receptor beta chains drawn from one sample of a study of T cell responses to AZD1222 COVID-19 vaccine. The method was immunoSEQ multiplex PCR; TCRdb's version includes in-frame clones alone and lacks a portion of them. Of around 180,000 clones listed, about 90% are singletons. The sequenced sample was peripheral blood, obtained on day 0 of AZD1222 vaccination. The receptors stem from an adult in good health. Each CDR3 is given with its conserved first and last residue. Fields, in order: V gene, D gene, CDR3 length, J gene, clone size, CDR3 protein, CDR3 DNA. The D gene is left open where the match is weak. Clone size is shown for a subset of rows, as once, few, many or a class of expanded clone.

>TRBV5-4|.|15|TRBJ2-7|.
CASSLGGALPYEQYF
TGTGCCAGCAGCTTGGGAGGGGCCCTCCCCTACGAGCAGTACTTC
>TRBV5-1|TRBD2|16|TRBJ2-1|once
CASSLMASGSNYEQFF
TGCGCCAGCAGCTTGATGGCTAGCGGGAGTAACTATGAGCAGTTCTTC
>TRBV6-2/TRBV6-3|.|14|TRBJ2-7|.
CASSYVGGSYEQYF
TGTGCCAGCAGTTACGTTGGGGGCTCTTACGAGCAGTACTTC
>TRBV7-6|.|16|TRBJ1-4|.
CASSADLLLTNEKLFF
TGTGCCAGCAGCGCGGACCTTTTGCTAACTAATGAAAAACTGTTTTTT
>TRBV7-9|.|15|TRBJ2-7|.
CASSLGKGGLSEQYF
TGTGCCAGCAGCTTAGGGAAGGGAGGCCTTAGCGAGCAGTACTTC
>TRBV6-5|.|12|TRBJ2-1|.
CASSGTLNEQFF
TGTGCCAGCAGCGGGACTTTGAATGAGCAGTTCTTC
>TRBV3-1/TRBV3-2|TRBD1|13|TRBJ1-2|.
CASNGDSLYGYTF
TGTGCCAGCAACGGGGACAGCCTCTATGGCTACACCTTC
>TRBV18|.|13|TRBJ2-2|.
CASSRGVSGELFF
TGTGCCAGCTCACGCGGGGTCTCCGGGGAGCTGTTTTTT
>TRBV3-1/TRBV3-2|.|14|TRBJ1-4|.
CASSQNRLNEKLFF
TGTGCCAGCAGCCAAAACAGACTTAATGAAAAACTGTTTTTT
>TRBV19|.|15|TRBJ1-5|.
CASSSRTVSNQPQHF
TGTGCCAGTAGTTCGAGGACAGTGAGCAATCAGCCCCAGCATTTT
>TRBV11-2|.|12|TRBJ2-5|.
CASSFGSHQMDF
TGTGCCAGCAGCTTCGGCTCGCACCAAATGGACTTC
>TRBV14|TRBD1|19|TRBJ1-4|.
CASSLWTGGADATNEKLFF
TGTGCCAGCAGCCTTTGGACAGGGGGCGCCGACGCAACTAATGAAAAACTGTTTTTT
>TRBV18|TRBD1|14|TRBJ2-7|.
CASSPRTGSYEQYF
TGTGCCAGCTCCCCCAGGACAGGCTCCTACGAGCAGTACTTC
>TRBV4-3|.|16|TRBJ1-4|once
CASSQVGRRGSEKLFF
TGCGCCAGCAGCCAAGTAGGAAGGAGGGGAAGCGAAAAACTGTTTTTT
>TRBV18|.|13|TRBJ1-4|.
CASSPTTNEKLFF
TGTGCCAGCTCACCAACAACTAATGAAAAACTGTTTTTT
>TRBV19|.|12|TRBJ1-5|.
CASETSNQPQHF
TGTGCCAGCGAAACTAGCAATCAGCCCCAGCATTTT
>TRBV7-3|TRBD1|13|TRBJ1-2|.
CASSLDREDGYTF
TGTGCCAGCAGCCTAGACAGGGAAGATGGCTACACCTTC
>TRBV29-1|.|13|TRBJ2-3|.
CSVRGTQTDTQYF
TGCAGCGTTCGGGGCACACAGACAGATACGCAGTATTTT
>TRBV27|.|16|TRBJ1-1|.
CASSPTLTAPGTEAFF
TGTGCCAGCAGTCCTACACTTACGGCACCGGGGACTGAAGCTTTCTTT
>TRBV2|TRBD1|15|TRBJ1-2|once
CASSEGGQVLYGYTF
TGTGCCAGCAGTGAAGGTGGACAGGTCCTCTATGGCTACACCTTC
>TRBV27|TRBD2|16|TRBJ2-3|.
CASSLAGLGPTDTQYF
TGTGCCAGCAGTTTAGCGGGACTAGGTCCGACGGATACGCAGTATTTT
>TRBV5-4|.|14|TRBJ2-7|few
CASSLGQGPREQYF
TGTGCCAGCAGCTTGGGGCAGGGCCCGAGGGAGCAGTACTTC
>TRBV9|TRBD1|14|TRBJ1-5|.
CASSPGTGGQPQHF
TGTGCCAGCAGCCCAGGGACAGGGGGCCAGCCCCAGCATTTT
>TRBV7-2|.|15|TRBJ1-2|.
CASSLARTGNYGYTF
TGTGCCAGCAGCTTAGCGCGCACAGGGAACTATGGCTACACCTTC
>TRBV7-2|.|15|TRBJ2-2|.
CASSLLAVGTGELFF
TGTGCCAGCAGCTTATTAGCGGTCGGGACCGGGGAGCTGTTTTTT
>TRBV7-7|.|14|TRBJ2-7|.
CASSSGDSPYEQYF
TGTGCCAGCAGCTCGGGAGATAGCCCCTACGAGCAGTACTTC
>TRBV19|TRBD2|15|TRBJ2-1|once
CASSISTSGTAEQFF
TGTGCCAGTAGTATCTCCACTAGCGGGACTGCTGAGCAGTTCTTC
>TRBV6-6|.|11|TRBJ1-6|.
CASRVKSPLHF
TGTGCCAGCAGAGTCAAGTCACCCCTCCACTTT
>TRBV20-1|TRBD1|13|TRBJ1-2|.
CSASRGHGYGYTF
TGCAGTGCCAGTAGGGGGCATGGGTATGGCTACACCTTC
>TRBV10-3|.|13|TRBJ1-5|.
CAIAGGGGQPQHF
TGTGCCATCGCGGGAGGGGGTGGTCAGCCCCAGCATTTT
>TRBV7-2|.|15|TRBJ2-1|few
CASTRPDRRYNEQFF
TGTGCCAGCACCCGGCCAGACCGTCGCTACAATGAGCAGTTCTTC
>TRBV9|TRBD1|16|TRBJ1-5|.
CASSDRDRGRNQPQHF
TGTGCCAGCAGCGACAGGGACAGGGGGCGAAATCAGCCCCAGCATTTT
>TRBV5-6|TRBD1|16|TRBJ1-5|once
CASSRSGQGQNQPQHF
TGTGCCAGCAGCCGTTCTGGACAGGGTCAAAATCAGCCCCAGCATTTT
>TRBV19|.|15|TRBJ2-3|.
CASTNRGLITDTQYF
TGTGCCAGTACTAACCGGGGCCTAATCACAGATACGCAGTATTTT
>TRBV3-1/TRBV3-2|.|15|TRBJ1-3|once
CASSQYYGVGNTIYF
TGTGCCAGCAGCCAATATTACGGCGTAGGAAACACCATATATTTT
>TRBV18|TRBD1|15|TRBJ2-7|.
CASSPKDRGGYEQYF
TGTGCCAGCTCACCAAAGGACAGGGGAGGCTACGAGCAGTACTTC
>TRBV24-1|TRBD2|15|TRBJ2-7|.
CATSDGLAGGYEQYF
TGTGCCACCAGTGACGGACTAGCGGGGGGCTACGAGCAGTACTTC
>TRBV3-1/TRBV3-2|.|15|TRBJ2-7|.
CASSQAAGRGYEQYF
TGTGCCAGCAGCCAAGCGGCGGGCCGAGGCTACGAGCAGTACTTC
>TRBV3-1/TRBV3-2|.|15|TRBJ2-3|.
CASSQGVRSTDTQYF
TGTGCCAGCAGCCAAGGTGTCAGGAGCACAGATACGCAGTATTTT
>TRBV30|.|15|TRBJ1-6|.
CAWIPGGRGNSPLHF
TGTGCCTGGATACCCGGGGGTAGAGGTAATTCACCCCTCCACTTT
>TRBV5-4|.|13|TRBJ1-4|.
CASSLAGNEKLFF
TGTGCCAGCAGCTTAGCGGGTAATGAAAAACTGTTTTTT
>TRBV7-2|TRBD1|14|TRBJ2-1|once
CASSLGGQANEQFF
TGTGCCAGCAGCTTAGGGGGACAGGCCAATGAGCAGTTCTTC
>TRBV24-1|.|14|TRBJ1-5|.
CATSGQGKDQPQHF
TGTGCCACCAGTGGGCAGGGGAAAGATCAGCCCCAGCATTTT
>TRBV7-9|TRBD1|19|TRBJ2-2|.
CASSLVSAQGARYTGELFF
TGTGCCAGCAGCTTAGTTTCCGCTCAGGGGGCTCGTTACACCGGGGAGCTGTTTTTT
>TRBV30|TRBD1|14|TRBJ2-5|few
CASNIRDSQETQYF
TGTGCCTCCAACATCCGGGACAGCCAAGAGACCCAGTACTTC
>TRBV6-2/TRBV6-3|.|14|TRBJ2-1|.
CASSRYRDYNEQFF
TGTGCCAGCAGCCGATACAGGGACTACAATGAGCAGTTCTTC
>TRBV6-2/TRBV6-3|TRBD1|16|TRBJ1-6|.
CASSYQGGQGNSPLHF
TGTGCCAGCAGTTACCAAGGGGGCCAAGGGAATTCACCCCTCCACTTT